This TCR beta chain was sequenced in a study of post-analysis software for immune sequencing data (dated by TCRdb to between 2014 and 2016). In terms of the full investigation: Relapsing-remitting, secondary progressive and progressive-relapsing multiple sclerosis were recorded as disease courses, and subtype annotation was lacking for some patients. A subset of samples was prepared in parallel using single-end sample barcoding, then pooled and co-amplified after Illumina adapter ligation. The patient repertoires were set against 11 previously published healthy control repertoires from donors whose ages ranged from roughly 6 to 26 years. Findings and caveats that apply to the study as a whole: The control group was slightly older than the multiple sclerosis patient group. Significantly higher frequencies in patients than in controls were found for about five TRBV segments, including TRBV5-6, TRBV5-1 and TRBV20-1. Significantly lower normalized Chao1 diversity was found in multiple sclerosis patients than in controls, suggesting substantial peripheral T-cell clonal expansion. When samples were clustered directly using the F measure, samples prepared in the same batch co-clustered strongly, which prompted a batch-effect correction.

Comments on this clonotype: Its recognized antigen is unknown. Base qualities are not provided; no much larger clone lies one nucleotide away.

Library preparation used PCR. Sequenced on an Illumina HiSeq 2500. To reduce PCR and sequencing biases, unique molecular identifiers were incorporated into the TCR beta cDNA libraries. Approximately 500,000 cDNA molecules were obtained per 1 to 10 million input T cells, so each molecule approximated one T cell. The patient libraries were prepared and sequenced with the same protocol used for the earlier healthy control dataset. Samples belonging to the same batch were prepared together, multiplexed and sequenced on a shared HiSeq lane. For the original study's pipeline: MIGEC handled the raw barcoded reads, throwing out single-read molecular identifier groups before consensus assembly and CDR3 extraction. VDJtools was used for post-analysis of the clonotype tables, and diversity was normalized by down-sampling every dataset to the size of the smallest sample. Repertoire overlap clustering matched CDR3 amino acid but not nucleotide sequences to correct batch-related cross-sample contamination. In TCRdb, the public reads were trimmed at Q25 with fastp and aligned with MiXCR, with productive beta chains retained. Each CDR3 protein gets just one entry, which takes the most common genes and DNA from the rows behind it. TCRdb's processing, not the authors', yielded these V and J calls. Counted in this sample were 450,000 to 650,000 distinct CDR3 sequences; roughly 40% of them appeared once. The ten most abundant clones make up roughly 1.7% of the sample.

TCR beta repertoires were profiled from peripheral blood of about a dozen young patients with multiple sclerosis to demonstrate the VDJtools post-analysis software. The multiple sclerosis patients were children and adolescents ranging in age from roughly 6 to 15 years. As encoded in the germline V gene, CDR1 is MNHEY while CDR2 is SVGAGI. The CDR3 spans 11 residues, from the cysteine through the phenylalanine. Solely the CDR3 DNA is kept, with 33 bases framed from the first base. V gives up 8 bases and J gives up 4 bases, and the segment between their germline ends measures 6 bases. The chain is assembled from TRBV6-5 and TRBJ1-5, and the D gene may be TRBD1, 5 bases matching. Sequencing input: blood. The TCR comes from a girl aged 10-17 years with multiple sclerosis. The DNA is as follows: TGTGCCAGCGGGGGGAATCAGCCCCAGCATTTT. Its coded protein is CASGGNQPQHF.